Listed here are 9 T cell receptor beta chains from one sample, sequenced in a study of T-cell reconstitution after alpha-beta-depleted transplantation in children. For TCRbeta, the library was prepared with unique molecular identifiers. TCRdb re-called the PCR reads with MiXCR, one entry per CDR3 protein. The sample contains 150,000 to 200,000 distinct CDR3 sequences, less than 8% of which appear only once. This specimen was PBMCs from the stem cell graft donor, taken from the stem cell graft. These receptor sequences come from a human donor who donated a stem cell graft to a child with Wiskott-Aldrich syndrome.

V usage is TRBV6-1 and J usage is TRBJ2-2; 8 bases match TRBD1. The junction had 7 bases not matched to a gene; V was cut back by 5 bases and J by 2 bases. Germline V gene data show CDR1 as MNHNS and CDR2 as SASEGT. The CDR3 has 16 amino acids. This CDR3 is CASSPPGQVNTGELFF. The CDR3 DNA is TGTGCCAGCAGTCCGCCGGGACAGGTCAACACCGGGGAGCTGTTTTTT.

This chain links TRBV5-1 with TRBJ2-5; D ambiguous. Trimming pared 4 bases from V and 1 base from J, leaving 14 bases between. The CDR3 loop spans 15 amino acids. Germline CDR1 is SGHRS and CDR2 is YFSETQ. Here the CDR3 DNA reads TGCGCCAGCAGCCAAACCCCTTGGGGCCAAGAGACCCAGTACTTC. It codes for CASSQTPWGQETQYF.

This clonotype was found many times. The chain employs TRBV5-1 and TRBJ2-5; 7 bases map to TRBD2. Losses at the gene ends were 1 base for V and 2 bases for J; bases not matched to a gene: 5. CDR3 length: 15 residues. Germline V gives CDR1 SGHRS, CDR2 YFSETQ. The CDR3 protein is CASSLRTGGQETQYF. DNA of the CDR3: TGCGCCAGCAGCTTGAGAACGGGGGGACAAGAGACCCAGTACTTC.

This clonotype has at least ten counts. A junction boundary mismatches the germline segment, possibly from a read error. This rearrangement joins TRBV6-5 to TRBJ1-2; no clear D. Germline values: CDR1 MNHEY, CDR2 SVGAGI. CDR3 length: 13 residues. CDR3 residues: CASSYSDFYGYTF. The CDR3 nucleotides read TGTGCCAGCAGCTACTCCGACTTCTATGGCTACACCTTC.

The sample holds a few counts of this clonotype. The CDR3 reads CASSSGTDTTDTQYF. The CDR3, as DNA: TGTGCCAGCAGCTCCGGGACGGACACCACAGATACGCAGTATTTT. The rearrangement joins TRBV5-8 to TRBJ2-3, with D perhaps matching TRBD1 or TRBD2 (5 bases each). This CDR3 comprises 15 residues. In germline, CDR1 is SGHTS, CDR2 YDEGEE. With 3 bases removed from V and 2 bases from J, the gap between germline ends came to 13 bases. The whole variable domain, remainder taken from reference TRBV5-8 and TRBJ2-3, is EAGVTQSPTHLIKTRGQQATLRCSPISGHTSVYWYQQALGLGLQFLLWYDEGEERNRGNFPPRFSGRQFPNYSSELNVNALELEDSALYLCASSSGTDTTDTQYFGPGTRLTVL.

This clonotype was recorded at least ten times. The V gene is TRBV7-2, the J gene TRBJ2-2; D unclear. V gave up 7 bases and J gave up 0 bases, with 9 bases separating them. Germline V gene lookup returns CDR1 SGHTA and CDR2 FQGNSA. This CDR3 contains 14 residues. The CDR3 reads CASKAEPNTGELFF. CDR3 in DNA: TGTGCCAGCAAGGCAGAGCCGAACACCGGGGAGCTGTTTTTT.

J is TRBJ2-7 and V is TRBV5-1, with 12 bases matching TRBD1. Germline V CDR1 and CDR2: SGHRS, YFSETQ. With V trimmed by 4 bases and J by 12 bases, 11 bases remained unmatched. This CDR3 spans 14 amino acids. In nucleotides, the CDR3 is TGCGCCAGCAGCCCCGGGACAGGGGGCGCAGGGCTGTACTTC. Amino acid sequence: CASSPGTGGAGLYF.

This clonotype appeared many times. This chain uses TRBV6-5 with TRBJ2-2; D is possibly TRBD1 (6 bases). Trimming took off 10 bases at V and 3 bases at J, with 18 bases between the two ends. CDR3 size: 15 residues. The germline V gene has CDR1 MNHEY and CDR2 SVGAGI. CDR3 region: CATTRGEIDTGELFF. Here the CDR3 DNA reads TGTGCCACCACCAGGGGAGAGATTGACACCGGGGAGCTGTTTTTT.

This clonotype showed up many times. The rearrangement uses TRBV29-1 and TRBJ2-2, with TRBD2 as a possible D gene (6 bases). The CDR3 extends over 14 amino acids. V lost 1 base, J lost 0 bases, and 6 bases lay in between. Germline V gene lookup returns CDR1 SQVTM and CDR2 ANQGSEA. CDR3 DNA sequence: TGCAGCGTTGAAGGGACTACGAACACCGGGGAGCTGTTTTTT. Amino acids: CSVEGTTNTGELFF.